A single T cell receptor (beta chain) is shown here with its context. Germline V gene data show CDR1 as SEHNR and CDR2 as FQNEAQ (reference sequence). Trimming removed 2 bases at V and 8 bases at J, with 13 bases between. The length of the CDR3 is 15 residues. The repertoire was sequenced with immunoSEQ multiplex PCR; TCRdb's copy has only in-frame clones and lacks some. The sample has a few hundred thousand clones, 90% seen once. This entry belongs to a study of blood T cell repertoires in COVID-19. The V gene is TRBV7-9, the J gene TRBJ1-6; tentative D call: TRBD1 (6 bases). The specimen was peripheral blood. This clonotype was obtained from a woman aged 45-59 years with COVID-19, enrolled during active disease. The CDR3 here is CASSLNDRTDSPLHF. The CDR3 DNA reads as TGTGCCAGCAGCTTAAATGACAGGACGGATTCACCCCTCCACTTT.